Following are 28 T cell receptor beta chains from one sample sequenced in a study of tumor-infiltrating lymphocytes in primary liver carcinoma (dated by TCRdb to the late 2010s). Without any cell sorting, total RNA and DNA were co-extracted from about 21-30 mg of bulk tissue using the AllPrep DNA/RNA mini kit. Sequencing took place on an Illumina HiSeq 2500. Starting from approximately 0.5 ug total RNA, TCRbeta-specific cDNA was produced by reverse transcription with a constant-region primer and ProtoScript II reverse transcriptase. TCRbeta libraries were built with three nested multiplex PCR rounds, a slightly modified ARM-PCR procedure. Multiplex TRBV1-TRBV30 forward primers and a Cbeta reverse primer were used in the first two PCR rounds, each of which was run for approximately 9 cycles. The public sequencing data were trimmed at Q25 with fastp and processed into clonotypes with MiXCR by TCRdb, which kept only in-frame beta chains. Every CDR3 protein is listed once, alongside the most common genes and DNA of its rows. In this sample the table shows 47,000 or so distinct CDR3 sequences, 70% to 75% of which occur a single time. The top ten clones comprise more than 25% of the sample.

The sequencing sample was made of liver tumor tissue from sampling region 3. Taken with the paper, the label for cell subset or site translates to: tumor region T3, left-lateral pole. Receptors were obtained from a man aged 35-49 years with primary liver carcinoma and hepatitis B virus infection.

Notes on this clonotype: Its ends do not fully match the called genes, so a read error is possible. V and J are TRBV11-1 and TRBJ2-1, with a weak D call TRBD1 (5 bases). The CDR3 runs 16 residues. The germline CDR1 and CDR2 sequences are SGHAT and FQDESV (reference sequence). CDR3 sequence: CASSSTLRQWTNELFF. The DNA for the CDR3 is TGTGCCAGTAGCTCCACTCTTCGACAGTGGACGAATGAGCTGTTCTTC.

Note on this clonotype: Compared with germline, one end of the junction differs, possibly owing to a read error. The chain has TRBV13 and TRBJ2-2; no definite D call. CDR1 PRHDT and CDR2 FYEKMQ come from the germline V gene (reference sequence). There are 15 residues in the CDR3. CDR3 region: CASSFVSSNTGELFF. The CDR3 coding sequence is TGTGCCAGTAGCTTCGTCAGTTCGAACACCGGGGAGCTGTTTTTT.

Note on this clonotype: At one of its ends the junction is not consistent with the germline gene, which may arise from a read error. V and J are TRBV29-1 and TRBJ1-1, with a tentative D call TRBD1 (6 bases). This CDR3 is built from 13 residues. The germline CDR1 and CDR2 sequences are SQVTM and ANQGSEA. This CDR3 reads CSVVGGPNTVAFF. The CDR3 DNA follows: TGCAGCGTTGTCGGGGGGCCGAACACTGTAGCTTTCTTT.

The sample holds one count of this clonotype. The V gene is TRBV4-2, the J gene TRBJ2-7; D gene ambiguous. This CDR3 has 18 amino acids. Trimming shortened V by 3 bases and J by 3 bases, and 24 bases separated the two germline ends. Germline V lookup: CDR1 LGHNA, CDR2 YNFKEQ. DNA for the CDR3: TGTGCCAGCAGCCAGGAACAGTCGATAGCCATCCACTACTACGAGCAGTACTTC. It codes for CASSQEQSIAIHYYEQYF.

The sample holds a few counts of this clonotype. The germline gene is not matched at one end of the junction; a read error may be the cause. The chain carries TRBV10-3 and TRBJ2-3; 12 nucleotides agree with TRBD2. The germline V gene encodes CDR1 ENHRY and CDR2 SYGVKD. The CDR3 has 18 residues. The CDR3 bases are TGTGTCATCTCAAGAAGGATTCTAGCGGGAGGGGGGACAGATACGCAGTATTTT. It specifies CVISRRILAGGGTDTQYF.

This clonotype was picked up one time. A read error may produce the germline difference seen at one junction end. The chain joins TRBV6-2 or TRBV6-3 to TRBJ2-2; possibly TRBD2 for D (7 bases). The germline V gene has CDR1 MNHEY and CDR2 SVGEGT. This CDR3 contains 14 residues. Written as DNA, the CDR3 is TGTGCCAGCAGTTCAATAGGGGGGGCCGCGGAGCTGTTCTTT. Its protein product is CASSSIGGAAELFF.

In regard to this clonotype: An end of the junction differs from the germline gene, which may be a read error. This chain links TRBV14 with TRBJ2-5; TRBD1 is a possible D gene (6 bases). CDR3 length equals 14 residues. CDR1 is SGHDN and CDR2 is FVKESK in the germline V gene. CDR3 in DNA: TGTGCCAGTAGCCAAGAGGACAGTGAAGAGACCCAGTACTTC. Its translation: CASSQEDSEETQYF.

Regarding this clonotype: One end of the junction does not line up with germline, which may come from a read error. This rearrangement joins TRBV5-6 to TRBJ2-2; possibly TRBD2 for D (6 bases). Germline loops: CDR1 SGHDT, CDR2 YYEEEE. There are 17 residues in the CDR3. The CDR3 is CVSSLDVGGVNTGELFF. CDR3 DNA: TGTGTCAGCAGCTTGGACGTGGGCGGGGTTAACACCGGGGAGCTGTTTTTC.

Turning to this clonotype: A much larger clone is a single base away; this may be a read error. The gene calls are TRBV28 and TRBJ2-7; 8 bases line up with TRBD2. The CDR3 extends over 14 amino acids. The germline V gene has CDR1 MDHEN and CDR2 SYDVKM. Here the CDR3 reads CARSLSGGAYEQYF. The CDR3 DNA sequence: TGTGCCAGGAGTTTATCGGGAGGGGCCTACGAGCAGTACTTC.

In regard to this clonotype: The junction differs from germline at one of its ends, possibly a read error. The chain links TRBV10-2 to TRBJ2-1, with D unresolved. The CDR3 loop spans 12 amino acids. The germline CDR1 and CDR2 sequences are WSHSY and SAAADI. CDR3 region: CASSKNRYELFF. The CDR3 coding sequence is TGCGCCAGCAGCAAGAACCGCTATGAGCTGTTCTTC.

This clonotype was seen only a few times. This may stem from a read error, because a much larger clone lies one nucleotide away. The chain carries TRBV28 and TRBJ2-7; D perhaps matches TRBD1 (6 bases). V lost 8 bases, J lost 0 bases, and 11 bases lay in between. The germline CDR1 and CDR2 sequences are MDHEN and SYDVKM. The CDR3 consists of 13 residues. CDR3 sequence: CASATGGSYEQYF. As DNA, the CDR3 is TGTGCCAGCGCGACAGGAGGCTCCTACGAGCAGTACTTC.

A note on this clonotype: In this CDR3 the conserved last residue, phenylalanine or tryptophan, is missing, so a read error is likely. The chain employs TRBV29-1 and TRBJ2-1, with D tentatively TRBD2 (6 bases). CDR1 SQVTM and CDR2 ANQGSEA come from the germline V gene. The CDR3 is 13 residues long. V lost 6 bases and J lost 5, with 14 bases in between. CDR3 coding DNA: TGCAGCGTGGAGGGCACAGAAGACAATGAGCAGTTCTTA. Translating gives CSVEGTEDNEQFL.

With regard to this clonotype: A much bigger clone sits one base away, suggesting this may be a read error. V gene TRBV5-1 combines with J gene TRBJ1-4; D call uncertain. Germline CDR1 is SGHRS and CDR2 is YFSETQ. The CDR3 contains 15 residues. The CDR3 coding sequence is TGCGCCCGCAGTCCCGATGGGGTAACTAATGAAAAACTGTTTTTT. Translating gives CARSPDGVTNEKLFF.

The V call is TRBV5-6, the J call TRBJ1-5; the D gene is possibly TRBD1 (6 bases). The CDR3 has 15 amino acids. Germline V gene sequence: CDR1 SGHDT, CDR2 YYEEEE. V gave up 8 bases and J gave up 10 bases, with 25 bases separating them. CDR3 protein: CARSTRTGNLIPQHF. The CDR3 DNA reads as TGTGCCAGGTCGACCAGAACAGGGAACCTAATCCCCCAGCATTTT.

About this clonotype itself: The junction departs from the called germline gene at one end, perhaps through a read error. The chain combines TRBV12-3 or TRBV12-4 with TRBJ1-5; TRBD1 might be the D (6 bases). This CDR3 is built from 14 residues. This CDR3 reads CASSSGDSNQSQHF. In DNA, the CDR3 is TGTGCTAGCAGTTCAGGGGATAGCAATCAGTCCCAGCATTTT.

The genes are TRBV11-1 and TRBJ2-7; no definite D call. With 5 bases removed from V and 8 bases from J, the gap between germline ends came to 10 bases. There are 11 residues in the CDR3. From germline, CDR1 is SGHAT and CDR2 FQDESV (reference sequence). The DNA of the CDR3 is TGTGCCAGCAGCGTGGCAGACCAGCAGTACTTC. It is translated as CASSVADQQYF.

Comment on this clonotype: Because it lacks the conserved phenylalanine or tryptophan at the end, this CDR3 is likely a read error. It is unclear where the CDR3 begins or ends on the DNA, so no DNA is shown, and the CDR3 is as TCRdb lists it. V is TRBV6-5 and J is TRBJ1-5; the table assigns TRBD1, which was not confirmed against the DNA. With termini counted, the CDR3 has 15 amino acids. CDR1 and CDR2 (germline): MNHEY, SVGAGI. The CDR3 region is CANSYSRDSNQPQQS.

This clonotype was seen once. The CDR3 end shows no conserved phenylalanine or tryptophan, and so a read error is likely. CDR3 sequence (DNA): TGTGCCATCAGTACGGGGGCCCTCTCCTACGAGCAGTACTAC. Protein product: CAISTGALSYEQYY. This rearrangement joins TRBV10-3 to TRBJ2-7, with D perhaps being TRBD1 or TRBD2 (6 bases each). The CDR3 contains 14 residues. V dropped 5 bases and J dropped 0 bases, with 11 bases sitting between them. Germline-derived CDR1 and CDR2 are ENHRY and SYGVKD.

This clonotype occurred many times. The gene calls are TRBV6-5 and TRBJ2-1; TRBD1 aligns across 9 bases. V was clipped by 8 bases and J by 10 bases; unmatched bases: 15. CDR1 and CDR2 (germline): MNHEY, SVGAGI. This CDR3 comprises 15 residues. CDR3 protein: CASCTGGGMGGEQFF. The DNA of the CDR3 is TGTGCCAGCTGTACAGGGGGCGGGATGGGTGGGGAGCAGTTCTTC.

The chain uses TRBV7-8 and TRBJ1-5, with TRBD1 as a possible D gene (6 bases). The J call is in doubt because the DNA end fits TRBJ2-3 better. From germline, CDR1 is SGHVS and CDR2 FQNEAQ. The CDR3 is 14 amino acids. The CDR3 here is CASNPGTLNRPQYF. DNA for the CDR3: TGTGCCAGCAACCCAGGGACATTGAATCGGCCCCAGTATTTT.

Comments on this clonotype: A much larger clone differs by one base, so this may be a read error. The CDR3 DNA reads TGTGCCAGCAGCTTAGCGCTTTCTGGGGCCAACATCCTGACTTTC. As protein: CASSLALSGANILTF. This chain connects TRBV7-9 to TRBJ2-6; D may be TRBD1 (5 bases). Germline V gives CDR1 SEHNR, CDR2 FQNEAQ (reference sequence). CDR3 length equals 15 residues.

The chain is built from TRBV7-8 and TRBJ2-7; 8 bases map to TRBD1. CDR3 length: 13 residues. Germline CDR1 SGHVS, CDR2 FQNEAQ. Germline trimming cut 10 bases from V and 1 base from J; bases unmatched to any gene: 6. Here the CDR3 reads CANRGNTSYEQYF. The CDR3 DNA sequence: TGTGCCAACAGGGGGAATACATCCTACGAGCAGTACTTC.

This clonotype turned up a few times. At one end, the junction sequence differs from germline, possibly due to a read error. The chain is built from TRBV4-3 and TRBJ1-6; the match to TRBD1 covers 10 bases. CDR3 size: 16 residues. CDR1 and CDR2 (germline): LGHNA, YSLEER. The CDR3 nucleotides read TGCGCTAGCAGCTCCTGGGACAGGGGAAGGAATTCACCCCTCCACTTT. Translated, it gives CASSSWDRGRNSPLHF.

In its sample, this clonotype was seen once. The junction and the germline gene differ at one end; a read error may be behind it. This sequence joins TRBV7-9 and TRBJ2-6; D assignment may be TRBD1 or TRBD2 (5 bases each). Per the germline V gene, CDR1 is SEHNR and CDR2 is FQNEAQ (reference sequence). The CDR3 consists of 17 residues. The CDR3 nucleotides are TGTGCCAGCAGCTTAGACGGTTCTAGCTCTGGGGCCAACATCCTGACTTTC. Residues: CASSLDGSSSGANILTF.

This clonotype was counted ten times or more. The V and J genes are TRBV21-1 and TRBJ2-3; TRBD2, the table's D call, was not compared with the DNA. TRBV21-1 is assigned pseudogene status. The CDR3 length is 14 residues. This CDR3 reads CASSPGLLTDTQYF. The CDR3, as DNA: TGTGCCAGCAGCCCAGGACTGCTCACAGATACGCAGTATTTT.

At least ten counts were recorded for this clonotype. The conserved closing phenylalanine or tryptophan is absent in this CDR3, likely reflecting a read error. The limits of the CDR3 on the DNA are not certain, so only TCRdb's listed CDR3 is given. The genes are TRBV30 and TRBJ2-1; the tabulated D call, TRBD2, remains unverified against the DNA. Germline V lookup: CDR1 GTSNPN, CDR2 SVGIG (reference sequence). The CDR3 totals 11 residues, both ends included. The CDR3 protein is CAWSREGAEFS.

This clonotype was seen a few times. The CDR3 DNA reads TGTGCCAGCTCACCGGGACGGCTTTACGAGCAGTACTTC. Its protein product is CASSPGRLYEQYF. V gene TRBV18 combines with J gene TRBJ2-7; either TRBD1 or TRBD2 may fit D (5 bases each). Trimming removed 3 bases at V and 4 bases at J, with 10 bases between. Germline V gene sequence: CDR1 KGHSH, CDR2 LQKENI. This CDR3 has 13 amino acids.

In this sample, this clonotype turned up once. Sequence at one end of the junction differs from germline and may be a read error. The V and J genes are TRBV6-1 and TRBJ2-2, with D perhaps TRBD1 or TRBD2 (5 bases each). This CDR3 has 14 residues. Germline V gives CDR1 MNHNS, CDR2 SASEGT. In DNA form, the CDR3 reads TGTGCCAGACCAAGGGACCCGAACACCGGGGAGCTGTATTTT. This translates into CARPRDPNTGELYF.